These 30 T cell receptor beta chains were sequenced from one sample in a study of a mutant IDH1 vaccine in newly diagnosed glioma (dated by TCRdb to the early 2020s). These receptors' targets are unknown. The receptor library was made with the immunoSEQ multiplex PCR assay. TCRdb retrieved this table from immuneACCESS and kept in-frame rearrangements only. Not all clones are present; in checked studies, unresolved V genes account for under half, and no reason is known for the remainder. The sample records roughly 11,000 clones, around 86% of which are singletons. The ten largest clones take up under 7.5% of the sample. In light of the paper, this sample's time point label describes: week 5, during vaccination. Every vaccine dose consisted of 300 ug of a 20-mer mutant IDH1 peptide in Montanide, administered subcutaneously together with topical imiquimod. The source was PBMCs, collected from a glioma patient whose treatment included an IDH1 peptide vaccine. The receptors shown here come from a woman between 40 and 55 years old with glioma. Some clones in this sample may be carry-over from other donors' samples.

The chain carries TRBV7-2 and TRBJ1-2, with D hard to call. From germline, CDR1 is SGHTA and CDR2 FQGNSA. Trimming took 6 bases from V and 8 from J, leaving 13 bases between them. The CDR3 totals 12 residues. CDR3 loop: CASSSRPPGYTF. For the CDR3, the DNA is TGTGCCAGCAGTTCACGACCCCCCGGCTACACCTTC. Combining the CDR3 with reference TRBV7-2 and TRBJ1-2 gives the whole variable domain GAGVSQSPSNKVTEKGKDVELRCDPISGHTALYWYRQSLGQGLEFLIYFQGNSAPDKSGLPSDRFSAERTGGSVSTLTIQRTQQEDSAVYLCASSSRPPGYTFGSGTRLTVV.

J is TRBJ1-1 and V is TRBV7-9; 7 positions match TRBD1. This CDR3 region has 14 residues. The J segment lost 4 bases and the V segment lost 5 bases, leaving 7 bases of the junction unmatched. Germline V gives CDR1 SEHNR, CDR2 FQNEAQ (reference sequence). The CDR3 region has the DNA TGTGCCAGCAGCGAACAGGGGCGAGGCACTGAAGCTTTCTTT. Protein product: CASSEQGRGTEAFF.

This chain joins TRBV7-3 and TRBJ1-1; 7 bases are shared with TRBD1. Germline V gene lookup returns CDR1 SGHTA and CDR2 FQGTGA. CDR3 size: 13 residues. V lost 5 bases and J lost 8; bases outside the gene matches: 8. The CDR3 coding sequence is TGTGCCAGCAGCCATGGGGACAGACGCGAAGCTTTCTTT. Amino acids: CASSHGDRREAFF.

The CDR3: CASKRLSTGRESYEQYF. The CDR3 DNA is TGTGCCAGCAAGAGACTCTCTACAGGGCGCGAGTCCTACGAGCAGTACTTC. The chain combines TRBV28 with TRBJ2-7; tentatively, D is TRBD1 (6 bases). V lost 7 bases, J lost 1 base, and 23 bases lay in between. CDR1 is MDHEN, CDR2 SYDVKM, per germline. The CDR3 spans 17 residues. The full variable domain, rest sourced from reference TRBV28 and TRBJ2-7, is DVKVTQSSRYLVKRTGEKVFLECVQDMDHENMFWYRQDPGLGLRLIYFSYDVKMKEKGDIPEGYSVSREKKERFSLILESASTNQTSMYLCASKRLSTGRESYEQYFGPGTRLTVT.

The chain links TRBV18 to TRBJ1-1, with D possibly being TRBD1 (6 bases). The V gene's germline CDR1 is KGHSH and CDR2 LQKENI. The length of the CDR3 is 15 residues. V was clipped by 3 bases and J by 5 bases, with 16 bases between them. For the CDR3, the DNA is TGTGCCAGCTCACCTCAAACAGGGCTCACGACTGAAGCTTTCTTT. Amino acids: CASSPQTGLTTEAFF.

The V and J genes are TRBV30 and TRBJ2-1; no clear D gene. CDR1 and CDR2 from the germline V gene are GTSNPN and SVGIG (reference sequence). Trimming took off 0 bases at V and 7 bases at J, with 7 bases between the two ends. The CDR3 runs 12 residues. The CDR3 DNA reads as TGTGCCTGGAGTGTACAAGGAAATGAGCAGTTCTTC. Translated, it gives CAWSVQGNEQFF.

This chain links TRBV6-6 with TRBJ1-6, with D hard to call. The V end was cut by 8 bases, the J end by 5 bases, with 13 bases between. There are 14 residues in the CDR3. Germline V CDR1 and CDR2: MNHNY, SVGAGI (reference sequence). The CDR3 sequence is CASATNSNNSPLHF. As DNA, the CDR3 is TGTGCCAGCGCCACTAACAGTAATAATTCACCCCTCCACTTT.

The genes are TRBV9 and TRBJ2-2; 7 nucleotides align to TRBD2. The CDR3 runs 15 residues. V was pared by 4 bases and J by 6 bases, with 9 bases of the junction left unmatched. Germline CDR1 and CDR2: SGDLS and YYNGEE. As DNA, the CDR3 is TGTGCCAGCAGCCCGACGGGGAGGGGAGCCGGGGAGCTGTTTTTT. It encodes CASSPTGRGAGELFF.

This rearrangement joins TRBV6-1 to TRBJ2-7; the D gene is possibly TRBD1 (7 bases). The V gene's germline CDR1 is MNHNS and CDR2 SASEGT. The CDR3 totals 15 residues. Between the trimmed V and J ends, which lost 2 bases and 4 bases, there was a span of 15 bases. CDR3 sequence (DNA): TGTGCCAGCAGTGAACATATCAGGGGGGTGTACGAGCAGTACTTC. Its protein product is CASSEHIRGVYEQYF.

The chain carries TRBV5-4 and TRBJ2-7; possibly TRBD1 for D (5 bases). Germline V gene data show CDR1 as SGHNT and CDR2 as YYREEE (reference sequence). V was cut by 0 bases and J by 0 bases, with 16 bases left in between. This CDR3 has 17 residues. CDR3 sequence: CASSLGPATASSYEQYF. CDR3 coding DNA: TGTGCCAGCAGCTTGGGCCCAGCGACAGCGAGCTCCTACGAGCAGTACTTC.

The chain employs TRBV19 and TRBJ2-7; TRBD1 matches at 9 bases. Trimming cost V 1 base and J 5 bases; bases outside gene matches: 9. The CDR3 totals 16 residues. Germline CDR1 and CDR2: LNHDA and SQIVND (reference sequence). CDR3 in amino acids: CASSIARGQGVNEQYF. The CDR3, as DNA: TGTGCCAGTAGTATAGCCCGGGGACAGGGCGTAAACGAGCAGTACTTC.

V usage is TRBV9 and J usage is TRBJ1-3, with TRBD1 matching 10 bases. The CDR3 is 16 amino acids. The trim removed 5 bases at V and 2 bases at J, leaving 7 bases unmatched. Germline assignment: CDR1 SGDLS and CDR2 YYNGEE. CDR3 nucleotide sequence: TGTGCCAGCAGTGGGGGGACAGGGGTGGCTGGAAACACCATATATTTT. It translates to CASSGGTGVAGNTIYF.

The rearrangement links TRBV2 to TRBJ1-4; TRBD1 might be the D (6 bases). Trimming removed 2 bases at V and 7 bases at J, with 14 bases between. CDR3 length: 15 amino acids. Germline CDR1 and CDR2: SNHLY and FYNNEI. The CDR3 nucleotides read TGTGCCAGCAGTGAAATGGGGGCGAGCGGTGAAAAACTGTTTTTT. Amino acid sequence: CASSEMGASGEKLFF.

The chain is built from TRBV4-2 and TRBJ2-3, with 9 nucleotides matching TRBD2. This CDR3 spans 16 amino acids. Germline CDR1 is LGHNA and CDR2 is YNFKEQ. V was pared by 3 bases and J by 2 bases, with 6 bases of the junction left unmatched. This CDR3 is CASSHVLAGPTDTQYF. CDR3 DNA sequence: TGTGCCAGCAGCCATGTTCTAGCGGGACCCACAGATACGCAGTATTTT.

The CDR3 sequence is CASSYSKGFEKLFF. Written as DNA, the CDR3 is TGTGCCAGCAGTTACTCGAAAGGGTTTGAAAAACTGTTTTTT. The chain recombines TRBV6-5 with TRBJ1-4; D is unresolved. Germline V gene data show CDR1 as MNHEY and CDR2 as SVGAGI. V lost 0 bases, J lost 7 bases, and 9 bases lay in between. The CDR3 consists of 14 residues.

V usage is TRBV27 and J usage is TRBJ2-1; 8 bases are a match to TRBD2. The CDR3 extends over 19 amino acids. V gave up 1 base and J gave up 2 bases; unmatched junction bases: 13. CDR1 and CDR2 from the germline V gene are MNHEY and SMNVEV (reference sequence). CDR3 DNA sequence: TGTGCCAGCAGTTTATTCCTACTTAATGTAGCGGGACCCTACAATGAGCAGTTCTTC. Protein product: CASSLFLLNVAGPYNEQFF.

The chain is built from TRBV6-5 and TRBJ2-7; the match to TRBD1 covers 8 bases. CDR1 MNHEY and CDR2 SVGAGI come from the germline V gene. V lost 2 bases to trimming and J lost 0 bases; unmatched junction nucleotides: 3. This CDR3 contains 15 residues. CDR3: CASSYGTGGSYEQYF. Written as DNA, the CDR3 is TGTGCCAGCAGTTACGGTACAGGGGGCTCCTACGAGCAGTACTTC.

V gene TRBV19 combines with J gene TRBJ2-7; TRBD2 might be the D (6 bases). Germline V lookup: CDR1 LNHDA, CDR2 SQIVND (reference sequence). The V gene lost 3 bases and the J gene lost 4 bases, with 13 bases spanning the gap. This CDR3 contains 14 residues. The CDR3 nucleotides read TGTGCCAGTAGTATCGGACTGGCGGGGTACGAGCAGTACTTC. Its protein product is CASSIGLAGYEQYF.

V and J are TRBV9 and TRBJ2-4; 9 bases map to TRBD1. The length of the CDR3 is 15 residues. Germline trimming cut 3 bases from V and 1 base from J; bases unmatched to any gene: 2. The germline CDR1 and CDR2 sequences are SGDLS and YYNGEE. CDR3 DNA sequence: TGTGCCAGCAGCGCCGGACAGGGGGCCAAAAACATTCAGTACTTC. Protein product: CASSAGQGAKNIQYF.

J is TRBJ2-1 and V is TRBV11-2; 12 bases agree with TRBD2. The CDR3 has 17 amino acids. CDR1 SGHAT and CDR2 FQNNGV come from the germline V gene. V lost 4 bases, J lost 9 bases, and 13 bases stayed unmatched. The CDR3 region is CASSSTSGSVAGGEQFF. In nucleotides, the CDR3 is TGTGCCAGCAGCTCGACTAGCGGGAGCGTCGCGGGAGGTGAGCAGTTCTTC.

The V and J genes are TRBV4-1 and TRBJ1-4; possible D gene TRBD1, 5 bases. CDR3 length: 14 amino acids. The V and J ends lost 0 bases and 10 bases respectively, with 12 bases between them. From germline, CDR1 is MGHRA and CDR2 YSYEKL. The CDR3 DNA follows: TGCGCCAGCAGCCAAGATAGTTCGGGGGGAAAACTGTTTTTT. Amino acid sequence: CASSQDSSGGKLFF.

As DNA, the CDR3 is TGTGCCAGTAGTATAGGCCTTCGGGACAGGGCCATCACAGATACGCAGTATTTT. Translating gives CASSIGLRDRAITDTQYF. The chain carries TRBV19 and TRBJ2-3; 9 bases fit TRBD1. CDR3 length equals 18 residues. V dropped 1 base and J dropped 2; count of bases not matched to a gene: 10. CDR1 LNHDA and CDR2 SQIVND come from the germline V gene (reference sequence).

The rearrangement uses TRBV4-2 and TRBJ2-3, with 11 nucleotides matching TRBD1. CDR3 length equals 16 residues. Germline values: CDR1 LGHNA, CDR2 YNFKEQ. The V segment lost 1 base and the J segment 4 bases; nucleotides outside the gene matches: 4. For the CDR3, the DNA is TGTGCCAGCAGCCAAGGGGGGGGACAGGGGGCAGATACGCAGTATTTT. Its translation is CASSQGGGQGADTQYF.

The rearrangement links TRBV5-6 to TRBJ2-5; D may correspond to TRBD1 or TRBD2 (5 bases each). Trimming took off 1 base at V and 5 bases at J, with 12 bases between the two ends. The CDR3 covers 14 residues. Germline CDR1 reads SGHDT; CDR2 reads YYEEEE. The CDR3 sequence: CASSLLRGGETQYF. The CDR3 DNA sequence: TGTGCCAGCAGCTTGTTGAGGGGTGGGGAGACCCAGTACTTC.

The V call is TRBV15, the J call TRBJ1-3; tentatively, D is TRBD1 (5 bases). Germline V gene sequence: CDR1 LNHNV, CDR2 YYDKDF (reference sequence). This CDR3 has 17 residues. V was shortened by 2 bases and J by 7 bases, with 21 bases between the two germline ends. CDR3 in amino acids: CATSRPQVLSVANTIYF. CDR3 coding DNA: TGTGCCACCAGCAGACCACAGGTCCTTAGTGTCGCGAACACCATATATTTT.

This clone was picked up one time. The chain links TRBV28 to TRBJ2-7; D gene ambiguous. The CDR3 extends over 13 amino acids. Germline V lookup: CDR1 MDHEN, CDR2 SYDVKM. V lost 3 bases, J lost 2 bases, and 8 bases lay in between. CDR3 protein: CASSLVGTYEQYF. CDR3 DNA: TGTGCCAGCAGTTTGGTCGGTACCTACGAGCAGTACTTC. Combining the CDR3 with reference TRBV28 and TRBJ2-7 gives the whole variable domain DVKVTQSSRYLVKRTGEKVFLECVQDMDHENMFWYRQDPGLGLRLIYFSYDVKMKEKGDIPEGYSVSREKKERFSLILESASTNQTSMYLCASSLVGTYEQYFGPGTRLTVT.

This chain links TRBV5-1 with TRBJ1-2, with a tentative D call TRBD1 (5 bases). Germline CDR1 is SGHRS and CDR2 is YFSETQ. V lost 0 bases and J lost 0, with 12 bases in between. The length of the CDR3 is 16 residues. The CDR3 DNA follows: TGCGCCAGCAGCTTGGCATTCTCGGGGGCTAACTATGGCTACACCTTC. It encodes CASSLAFSGANYGYTF.

The genes are TRBV19 and TRBJ2-3; 7 bases align to TRBD1. The length of the CDR3 is 15 residues. V shed 2 bases and J 5 bases; nucleotides not matched to a gene: 7. CDR1 and CDR2 from the germline V gene are LNHDA and SQIVND (reference sequence). The chain's CDR3 is CASSISGQTEDTQYF. CDR3 DNA: TGTGCCAGTAGTATATCGGGACAGACTGAAGATACGCAGTATTTT. The full variable domain, its missing parts supplied by reference TRBV19 and TRBJ2-3, is DGGITQSPKYLFRKEGQNVTLSCEQNLNHDAMYWYRQDPGQGLRLIYYSQIVNDFQKGDIAEGYSVSREKKESFPLTVTSAQKNPTAFYLCASSISGQTEDTQYFGPGTRLTVL.

The chain has TRBV28 and TRBJ2-7, with D possibly TRBD2 on 5 matching bases. Trimming removed 6 bases at V and 3 bases at J, with 6 bases between. The CDR3 spans 11 residues. The germline V gene has CDR1 MDHEN and CDR2 SYDVKM. CDR3 coding DNA: TGTGCCAGCAGCGGGAACTACGAGCAGTACTTC. This sequence encodes CASSGNYEQYF.

The chain joins TRBV14 to TRBJ2-5; D is undetermined. Trimming removed 0 bases at V and 6 bases at J, with 14 bases between. This CDR3 has 15 amino acids. Germline CDR1 SGHDN, CDR2 FVKESK. CDR3 sequence (DNA): TGTGCCAGCAGCCAAGACACCGGCTTATGGCAGACCCAGTACTTC. This encodes CASSQDTGLWQTQYF. Combining the CDR3 with reference TRBV14 and TRBJ2-5 gives the whole variable domain EAGVTQFPSHSVIEKGQTVTLRCDPISGHDNLYWYRRVMGKEIKFLLHFVKESKQDESGMPNNRFLAERTGGTYSTLKVQPAELEDSGVYFCASSQDTGLWQTQYFGPGTRLLVL.